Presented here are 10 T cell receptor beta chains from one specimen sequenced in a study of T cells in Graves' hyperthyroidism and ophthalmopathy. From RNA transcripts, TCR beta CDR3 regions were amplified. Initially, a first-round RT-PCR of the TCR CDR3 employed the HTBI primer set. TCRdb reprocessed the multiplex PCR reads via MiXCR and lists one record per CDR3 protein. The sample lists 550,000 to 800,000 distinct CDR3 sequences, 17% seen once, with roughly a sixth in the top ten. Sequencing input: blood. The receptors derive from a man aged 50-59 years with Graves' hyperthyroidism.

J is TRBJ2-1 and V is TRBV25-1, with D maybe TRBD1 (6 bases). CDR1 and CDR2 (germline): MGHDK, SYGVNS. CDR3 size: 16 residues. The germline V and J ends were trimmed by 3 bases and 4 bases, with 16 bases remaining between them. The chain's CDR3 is CASSDNNRAIYNEQFF. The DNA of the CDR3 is TGTGCCAGCAGTGATAATAACAGGGCCATATACAATGAGCAGTTCTTC.

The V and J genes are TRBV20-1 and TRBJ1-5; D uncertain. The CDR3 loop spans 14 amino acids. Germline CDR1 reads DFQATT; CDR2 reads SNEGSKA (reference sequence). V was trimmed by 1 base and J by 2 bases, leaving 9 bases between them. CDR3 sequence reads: CSARALSGNQPQHF. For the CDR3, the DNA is TGCAGTGCTAGAGCCCTTTCTGGCAATCAGCCCCAGCATTTT.

The CDR3 region is CATSAPGLNTEAFF. Written as DNA, the CDR3 is TGTGCCACCAGTGCCCCTGGGTTGAACACTGAAGCTTTCTTT. The genes are TRBV24-1 and TRBJ1-1; the D is unclear. This CDR3 has 14 amino acids. CDR1 and CDR2 from the germline V gene are KGHDR and SFDVKD. V shed 5 bases and J shed 0 bases, with 9 bases lying between them.

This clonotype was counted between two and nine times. The CDR3 protein is CASSSAREGWQFF. In DNA, the CDR3 is TGTGCCAGCAGCTCCGCCAGGGAGGGATGGCAGTTCTTC. V is TRBV5-6 and J is TRBJ2-1; 7 bases line up with TRBD2. In germline, CDR1 is SGHDT, CDR2 YYEEEE. The CDR3 runs to 13 residues. Germline trimming cut 3 bases from V and 12 bases from J; bases unmatched to any gene: 9.

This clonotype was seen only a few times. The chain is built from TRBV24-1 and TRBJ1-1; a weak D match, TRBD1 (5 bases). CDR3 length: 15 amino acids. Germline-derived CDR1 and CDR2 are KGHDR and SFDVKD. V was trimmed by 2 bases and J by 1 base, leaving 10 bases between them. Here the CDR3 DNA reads TGTGCCACCAGTGATTCACGGGGACCGAACACTGAAGCTTTCTTT. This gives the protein CATSDSRGPNTEAFF.

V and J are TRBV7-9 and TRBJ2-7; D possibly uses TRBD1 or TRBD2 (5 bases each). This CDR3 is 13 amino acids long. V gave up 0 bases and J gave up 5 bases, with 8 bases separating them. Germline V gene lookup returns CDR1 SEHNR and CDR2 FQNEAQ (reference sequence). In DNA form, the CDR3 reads TGTGCCAGCAGCTTAGCGTCGGGGCACGAGCAGTACTTC. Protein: CASSLASGHEQYF.

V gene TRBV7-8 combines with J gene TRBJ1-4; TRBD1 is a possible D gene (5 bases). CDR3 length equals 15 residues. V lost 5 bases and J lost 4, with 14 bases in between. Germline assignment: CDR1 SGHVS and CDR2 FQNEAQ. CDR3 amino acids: CASSIDRDFNEKLFF. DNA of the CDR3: TGTGCCAGCAGCATAGACCGGGACTTTAATGAAAAACTGTTTTTT.

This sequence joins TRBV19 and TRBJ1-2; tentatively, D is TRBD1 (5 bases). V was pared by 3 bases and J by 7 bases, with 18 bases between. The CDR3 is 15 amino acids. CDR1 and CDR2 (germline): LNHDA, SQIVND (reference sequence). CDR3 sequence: CASSISVTDGGGYTF. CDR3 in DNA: TGTGCCAGTAGTATTTCCGTGACGGACGGGGGTGGCTACACCTTC.

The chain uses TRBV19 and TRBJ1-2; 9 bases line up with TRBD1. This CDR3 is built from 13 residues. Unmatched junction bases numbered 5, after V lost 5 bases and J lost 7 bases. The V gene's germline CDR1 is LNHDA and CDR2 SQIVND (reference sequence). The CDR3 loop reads CASSAGTGFGYTF. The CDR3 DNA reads TGTGCCAGTAGTGCGGGGACAGGGTTTGGCTACACCTTC.

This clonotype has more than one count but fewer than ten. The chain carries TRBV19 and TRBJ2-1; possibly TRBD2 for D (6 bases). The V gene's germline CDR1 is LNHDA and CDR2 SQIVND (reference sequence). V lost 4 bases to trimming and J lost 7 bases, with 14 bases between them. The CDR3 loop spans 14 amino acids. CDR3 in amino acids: CASSSGRAGNEQFF. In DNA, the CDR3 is TGTGCCAGTAGTAGCGGACGGGCGGGGAATGAGCAGTTCTTC.